Below, 32 T cell receptor beta chains from the same sample are listed, as sequenced in a study of blood T cell repertoires in COVID-19. Measured with immunoSEQ multiplex PCR; TCRdb has only the in-frame clones, and not every one. Among about 440,000 clones listed, approximately 88% were seen once. Specimen: peripheral blood. These receptor sequences come from a woman aged 45-60 years with COVID-19, enrolled during active disease.

The chain combines TRBV9 with TRBJ1-6; D uncertain. Germline V lookup: CDR1 SGDLS, CDR2 YYNGEE. V was trimmed by 0 bases and J by 7 bases, leaving 11 bases between them. CDR3 length: 15 residues. DNA of the CDR3: TGTGCCAGCAGCGTAGTGCAGGATGGAAATTCACCCCTCCACTTT. Protein: CASSVVQDGNSPLHF.

This clone was detected only a few times. V usage is TRBV7-3 and J usage is TRBJ2-1, with D possibly being TRBD1 (6 bases). The CDR3 spans 13 residues. Germline-derived CDR1 and CDR2 are SGHTA and FQGTGA. V lost 2 bases and J 7 bases, leaving 9 bases between the germline ends. The CDR3 spells CASSLLGANEQFF. The CDR3 region has the DNA TGTGCCAGCAGCTTATTGGGGGCGAATGAGCAGTTCTTC.

This chain joins TRBV30 and TRBJ1-4; 9 nucleotides agree with TRBD1. Per germline, CDR1 GTSNPN and CDR2 SVGIG (reference sequence). The CDR3 contains 14 residues. The J segment lost 7 bases and the V segment lost 0 bases, leaving 3 bases of the junction unmatched. The DNA of the CDR3 is TGTGCCTGGAGTGTGGACAGGGGTGTTGAAAAACTGTTTTTT. It is translated as CAWSVDRGVEKLFF.

The chain carries TRBV13 and TRBJ2-1; possibly TRBD1 for D (5 bases). Germline V gene data show CDR1 as PRHDT and CDR2 as FYEKMQ (reference sequence). V lost 6 bases to trimming and J lost 5 bases, with 8 bases between them. CDR3 length: 12 amino acids. CDR3 bases: TGTGCCAGCAGTAAACAGGACAATGAGCAGTTCTTC. Translating it yields CASSKQDNEQFF.

The chain has TRBV9 and TRBJ1-1; D may be TRBD1 (6 bases). Germline V gene sequence: CDR1 SGDLS, CDR2 YYNGEE. CDR3 size: 15 residues. V lost 4 bases to trimming and J lost 4 bases, with 17 bases between them. DNA for the CDR3: TGTGCCAGCAGCCGGGGGGGCCGAGGAGGCACTGAAGCTTTCTTT. This gives the protein CASSRGGRGGTEAFF.

V and J are TRBV7-2 and TRBJ1-2; no clear D. V lost 0 bases, J lost 1 base, and 6 bases lay in between. Germline V gene lookup returns CDR1 SGHTA and CDR2 FQGNSA. This CDR3 spans 14 amino acids. Written as DNA, the CDR3 is TGTGCCAGCAGCTTAGCAGCCATTAACTATGGCTACACCTTC. Its protein product is CASSLAAINYGYTF.

The chain recombines TRBV12-3 or TRBV12-4 with TRBJ2-1; D not resolved. Trimming stripped 7 bases from V and 9 bases from J, with 10 bases between. The CDR3 extends over 11 amino acids. DNA of the CDR3: TGTGCCAGCACCTATTCGGGTGAGCAGTTCTTC. This gives the protein CASTYSGEQFF.

This rearrangement joins TRBV5-5 to TRBJ1-6, with 9 bases lining up with TRBD1. J gave up 9 bases and V 4 bases, and 5 bases lay outside the gene matches. The CDR3 runs 14 residues. CDR1 and CDR2 (germline): SGHKS, YYEKEE (reference sequence). The CDR3 sequence: CASSHEGQGSPLHF. The CDR3 region has the DNA TGTGCCAGCAGCCACGAGGGACAGGGTTCACCCCTCCACTTT.

This clone was recorded once. V is TRBV12-3 or TRBV12-4 and J is TRBJ1-1; weak D call: TRBD1 (6 bases). CDR3 length: 13 amino acids. Trimming took 6 bases from V and 4 from J, leaving 12 bases between them. CDR3 loop: CASRWDMSTEAFF. The CDR3 region has the DNA TGTGCCAGCAGGTGGGACATGTCCACTGAAGCTTTCTTT.

V and J are TRBV9 and TRBJ2-3; perhaps TRBD1 as D (6 bases). This CDR3 comprises 15 residues. The germline V gene encodes CDR1 SGDLS and CDR2 YYNGEE. V was clipped by 4 bases and J by 0 bases, with 12 bases between them. The chain's CDR3 is CASSFTGSSTDTQYF. The CDR3 coding sequence is TGTGCCAGCAGCTTTACAGGGAGTAGCACAGATACGCAGTATTTT.

The chain recombines TRBV7-9 with TRBJ1-1; TRBD1 is a possible D gene (5 bases). Germline-derived CDR1 and CDR2 are SEHNR and FQNEAQ (reference sequence). Trimming took 4 bases from V and 8 from J, leaving 11 bases between them. This CDR3 is 12 amino acids long. The CDR3 coding sequence is TGTGCCAGCAGCTCGGGGGACCGCGAAGCTTTCTTT. It yields the protein CASSSGDREAFF.

The chain combines TRBV5-6 with TRBJ2-1; a weak D match, TRBD1 (5 bases). The CDR3 runs 14 residues. Germline V gene lookup returns CDR1 SGHDT and CDR2 YYEEEE. Trimming pared 4 bases from V and 5 bases from J, leaving 13 bases between. CDR3 in amino acids: CASSTGLAHNEQFF. DNA for the CDR3: TGTGCCAGCAGCACAGGATTAGCTCACAATGAGCAGTTCTTC.

This clone showed up just once. The chain has TRBV7-9 and TRBJ2-3; 8 bases agree with TRBD2. The germline gives CDR1 SEHNR, CDR2 FQNEAQ (reference sequence). The trim removed 8 bases at V and 4 bases at J, leaving 8 bases unmatched. CDR3 length: 14 residues. The CDR3 DNA follows: TGTGCCAGCCCCAGCGGGGGCCTACCAGATACGCAGTATTTT. Its protein is CASPSGGLPDTQYF.

In its sample, this clone was seen once. V and J are TRBV20-1 and TRBJ2-5, with a tentative D call TRBD2 (6 bases). The germline V gene has CDR1 DFQATT and CDR2 SNEGSKA (reference sequence). The CDR3 is made up of 10 amino acids. V shed 3 bases and J shed 10 bases, with 9 bases lying between them. The CDR3 bases are TGCAGTGCTAGGTCGCGGGACCAGTACTTC. It is translated as CSARSRDQYF.

Here the CDR3 DNA reads TGTGCCAGCAGTGAAATAAGGCTGGAGGGGACCCAGTACTTC. Residues: CASSEIRLEGTQYF. This chain connects TRBV2 to TRBJ2-5; weak D call: TRBD2 (6 bases). Germline CDR1 is SNHLY and CDR2 is FYNNEI. Trimming took 2 bases from V and 7 from J, leaving 14 bases between them. The CDR3 has 14 residues.

This chain connects TRBV30 to TRBJ1-2, with a tentative D call TRBD1 (5 bases). There are 13 residues in the CDR3. Trimming pared 2 bases from V and 1 base from J, leaving 8 bases between. Germline loops: CDR1 GTSNPN, CDR2 SVGIG (reference sequence). The chain's CDR3 is CAWSTGINYGYTF. The CDR3 DNA is TGTGCCTGGAGTACAGGAATTAACTATGGCTACACCTTC.

The chain combines TRBV4-1 with TRBJ2-7; tentative D call: TRBD2 (5 bases). V lost 0 bases to trimming and J lost 3 bases, with 9 bases between them. The germline gives CDR1 MGHRA, CDR2 YSYEKL. The CDR3 covers 14 residues. CDR3 bases: TGCGCCAGCAGCCAAGATGGCGGGCTCTACGAGCAGTACTTC. As protein: CASSQDGGLYEQYF.

The chain employs TRBV24-1 and TRBJ2-1; no reliable D call. The CDR3 spans 16 residues. V shed 4 bases and J shed 0 bases, with 12 bases lying between them. The germline V gene encodes CDR1 KGHDR and CDR2 SFDVKD. CDR3 loop: CATSDQTPRSYNEQFF. CDR3 coding DNA: TGTGCCACCAGTGACCAGACACCTCGCTCCTACAATGAGCAGTTCTTC.

J is TRBJ2-2 and V is TRBV24-1; possibly TRBD2 for D (5 bases). Germline V lookup: CDR1 KGHDR, CDR2 SFDVKD. This CDR3 is built from 13 residues. V was cut by 9 bases and J by 1 base, with 8 bases left in between. For the CDR3, the DNA is TGTGCCACCGAGGGTGGGAACACCGGGGAGCTGTTTTTT. Translation gives CATEGGNTGELFF.

This clone was recorded only once. This sequence joins TRBV4-2 and TRBJ1-1; TRBD1 is a possible D gene (5 bases). V lost 3 bases and J lost 2, with 10 bases in between. Germline-derived CDR1 and CDR2 are LGHNA and YNFKEQ. CDR3 length: 14 residues. CDR3 bases: TGTGCCAGCAGCCACGGGGGGGGTAACACTGAAGCTTTCTTT. Translated: CASSHGGGNTEAFF.

The count of this clone is one. This chain joins TRBV9 and TRBJ1-1; a weak D match, TRBD1 (5 bases). The CDR3 extends over 15 amino acids. Germline CDR1 SGDLS, CDR2 YYNGEE. Trimming stripped 0 bases from V and 3 bases from J, with 12 bases between. This chain's CDR3 is CASSVGRGDDTEAFF. The CDR3 coding sequence is TGTGCCAGCAGCGTAGGAAGGGGCGACGACACTGAAGCTTTCTTT.

This chain links TRBV11-3 with TRBJ2-2; the match to TRBD1 covers 7 bases. CDR3 length: 14 amino acids. J was trimmed by 5 bases and V by 2 bases; bases with no gene match: 2. Germline V gene data show CDR1 as SGHNT and CDR2 as YENEEA. CDR3: CASSLRTGTGELFF. CDR3 in DNA: TGTGCCAGCAGCTTAAGGACAGGAACCGGGGAGCTGTTTTTT.

The chain uses TRBV19 and TRBJ2-3, with D possibly being TRBD2 (6 bases). This CDR3 spans 16 amino acids. V lost 5 bases, J lost 0 bases, and 15 bases lay in between. CDR1 and CDR2 (germline): LNHDA, SQIVND (reference sequence). DNA for the CDR3: TGTGCCAGTAGTCCTAAGCGGGTGGCTAGCACAGATACGCAGTATTTT. It yields the protein CASSPKRVASTDTQYF.

V is TRBV10-1 and J is TRBJ2-7, with a tentative D call TRBD2 (5 bases). Trimming stripped 3 bases from V and 3 bases from J, with 6 bases between. Germline CDR1 is WNHNN and CDR2 is SYGVQD (reference sequence). The CDR3 loop spans 12 amino acids. The CDR3 region is CASSDRGYEQYF. CDR3 DNA sequence: TGCGCCAGCAGTGACCGGGGCTACGAGCAGTACTTC.

J is TRBJ2-4 and V is TRBV12-3 or TRBV12-4, with TRBD1 as a possible D gene (5 bases). CDR3 length: 13 residues. V was clipped by 4 bases and J by 11 bases, with 15 bases between them. As DNA, the CDR3 is TGTGCCAGCAGTTCCGACAGCTCTATCGTTCAGTACTTC. It translates to CASSSDSSIVQYF.

A single count supports this clone. The chain uses TRBV5-4 and TRBJ1-2, with 10 bases that match TRBD1. The CDR3 extends over 19 amino acids. Germline CDR1 SGHNT, CDR2 YYREEE (reference sequence). V lost 0 bases and J lost 2; bases outside the gene matches: 13. The CDR3 nucleotides read TGTGCCAGCAGCTTGGGGGGTGGCACGGGACAGGGGAAAAACTATGGCTACACCTTC. It codes for CASSLGGGTGQGKNYGYTF.

The rearrangement uses TRBV2 and TRBJ2-1, with D possibly TRBD1 on 6 matching bases. Germline V lookup: CDR1 SNHLY, CDR2 FYNNEI. The V and J ends lost 7 bases and 5 bases respectively, with 15 bases between them. The CDR3 has 14 residues. CDR3 sequence: CASIRVEGDNEQFF. The CDR3, as DNA: TGTGCCAGCATTCGAGTAGAGGGGGACAATGAGCAGTTCTTC.

This chain joins TRBV5-1 and TRBJ2-1; no reliable D call. The CDR3 is 13 amino acids. Germline CDR1 SGHRS, CDR2 YFSETQ. Trimming removed 0 bases at V and 9 bases at J, with 10 bases between. CDR3 residues: CASSLGFGGEQFF. In DNA, the CDR3 is TGCGCCAGCAGCTTGGGTTTTGGCGGTGAGCAGTTCTTC.

The chain recombines TRBV12-2 with TRBJ1-5. TRBV12-2 is flagged as a pseudogene. This CDR3 region has 16 residues. The CDR3 reads CASRPLPTQSNQPQHF. DNA for the CDR3: TGTGCAAGTCGCCCCCTCCCAACTCAATCTAATCAGCCCCAGCATTTT.

This clone was picked up one time. This chain connects TRBV6-2 or TRBV6-3 to TRBJ2-7; maybe TRBD2 (6 bases). The V gene lost 1 base and the J gene lost 11 bases, with 12 bases spanning the gap. Germline V gene data show CDR1 as MNHEY and CDR2 as SVGEGT. The length of the CDR3 is 12 residues. In DNA form, the CDR3 reads TGTGCCAGCAGTTACTTTGGGCGGGACGAGTACTTC. It yields the protein CASSYFGRDEYF.

This sequence joins TRBV24-1 and TRBJ2-1, with D tentatively TRBD2 (5 bases). CDR3 length: 17 residues. V lost 7 bases, J lost 5 bases, and 23 bases lay in between. The germline V gene has CDR1 KGHDR and CDR2 SFDVKD. In DNA form, the CDR3 reads TGTGCCACCAGGGCAGCTACCCGGGAAGTAGGGAACAATGAGCAGTTCTTC. This gives the protein CATRAATREVGNNEQFF.

The V call is TRBV3-1 (or the pseudogene TRBV3-2), the J call TRBJ1-1, with D possibly matching TRBD1 (5 bases). CDR3 length: 15 residues. Per germline, CDR1 LGHDT and CDR2 YNNKEL (reference sequence). V gave up 6 bases and J gave up 2 bases, with 16 bases separating them. CDR3 nucleotide sequence: TGTGCCAGCAGACCAGATCTAAGGGGCAACACTGAAGCTTTCTTT. This gives the protein CASRPDLRGNTEAFF.